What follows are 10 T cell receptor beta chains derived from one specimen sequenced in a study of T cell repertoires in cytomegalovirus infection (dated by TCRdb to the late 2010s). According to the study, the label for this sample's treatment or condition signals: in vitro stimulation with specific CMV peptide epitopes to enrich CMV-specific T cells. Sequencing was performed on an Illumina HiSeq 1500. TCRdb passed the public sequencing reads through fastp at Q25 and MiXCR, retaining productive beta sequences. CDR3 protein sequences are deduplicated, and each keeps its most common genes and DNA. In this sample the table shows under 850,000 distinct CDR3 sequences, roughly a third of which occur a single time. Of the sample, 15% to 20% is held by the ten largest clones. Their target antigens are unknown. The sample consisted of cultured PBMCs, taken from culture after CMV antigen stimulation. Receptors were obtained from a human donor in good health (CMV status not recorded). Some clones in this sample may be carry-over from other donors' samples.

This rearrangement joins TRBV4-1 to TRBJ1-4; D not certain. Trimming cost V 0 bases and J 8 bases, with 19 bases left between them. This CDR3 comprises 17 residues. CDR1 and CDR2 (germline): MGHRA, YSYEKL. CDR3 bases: TGCGCCAGCAGCCAAGAACAAAACGCCGAGGTCCTGGAAAAACTGTTTTTT. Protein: CASSQEQNAEVLEKLFF.

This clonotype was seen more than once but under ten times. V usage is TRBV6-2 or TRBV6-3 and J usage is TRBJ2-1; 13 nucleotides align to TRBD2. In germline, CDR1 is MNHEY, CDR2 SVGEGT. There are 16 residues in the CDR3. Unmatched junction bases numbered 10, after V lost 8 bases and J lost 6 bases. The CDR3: CASQRTSGRYSNEQFF. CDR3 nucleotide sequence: TGTGCCAGCCAAAGGACTAGCGGGAGATATTCCAATGAGCAGTTCTTC.

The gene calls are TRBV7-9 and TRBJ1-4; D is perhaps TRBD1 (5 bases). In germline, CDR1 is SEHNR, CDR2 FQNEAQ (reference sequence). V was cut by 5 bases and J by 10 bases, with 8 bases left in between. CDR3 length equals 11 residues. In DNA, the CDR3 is TGTGCCAGCAGCCCGCAGGGAAAACTGTTTTTT. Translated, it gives CASSPQGKLFF.

CDR3 residues: CASRGGGYGYF. In DNA form, the CDR3 reads TGTGCCAGCAGGGGGGGAGGGTATGGGTACTTC. The rearrangement links TRBV6-1 to TRBJ2-7, with 7 bases that match TRBD2. This CDR3 comprises 11 residues. Unmatched junction bases numbered 8, after V lost 6 bases and J lost 12 bases. Germline-derived CDR1 and CDR2 are MNHNS and SASEGT.

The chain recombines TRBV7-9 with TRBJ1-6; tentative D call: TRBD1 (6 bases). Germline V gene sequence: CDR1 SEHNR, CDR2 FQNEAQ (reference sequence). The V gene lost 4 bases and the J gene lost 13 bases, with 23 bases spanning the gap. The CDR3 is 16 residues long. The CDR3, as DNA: TGTGCCAGCAGCTCCCCAATTTTTGACAGGAGTTACCCCCTCCACTTT. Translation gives CASSSPIFDRSYPLHF. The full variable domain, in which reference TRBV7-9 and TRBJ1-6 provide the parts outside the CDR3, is DTGVSQNPRHKITKRGQNVTFRCDPISEHNRLYWYRQTLGQGPEFLTYFQNEAQLEKSRLLSDRFSAERPKGSFSTLEIQRTEQGDSAMYLCASSSPIFDRSYPLHFGNGTRLTVT.

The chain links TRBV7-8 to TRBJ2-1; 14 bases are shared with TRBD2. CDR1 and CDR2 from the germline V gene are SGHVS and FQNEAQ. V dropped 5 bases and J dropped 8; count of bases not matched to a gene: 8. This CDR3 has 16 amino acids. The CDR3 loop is CASSPTSGRAVDEQFF. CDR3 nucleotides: TGTGCCAGCAGCCCGACTAGCGGGAGGGCCGTAGATGAGCAGTTCTTC.

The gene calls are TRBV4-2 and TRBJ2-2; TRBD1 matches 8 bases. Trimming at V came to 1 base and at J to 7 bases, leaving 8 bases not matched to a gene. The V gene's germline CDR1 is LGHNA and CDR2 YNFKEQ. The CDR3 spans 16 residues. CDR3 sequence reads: CASSQGAGGAGGELFF. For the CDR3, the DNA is TGTGCCAGCAGCCAAGGGGCAGGGGGCGCGGGCGGGGAGCTGTTTTTT.

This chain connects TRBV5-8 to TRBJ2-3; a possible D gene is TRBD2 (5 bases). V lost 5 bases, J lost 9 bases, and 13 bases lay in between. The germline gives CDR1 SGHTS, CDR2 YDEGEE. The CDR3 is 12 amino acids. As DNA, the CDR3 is TGTGCCAGCAGGCCTTACGGGGAGACGCAGTATTTT. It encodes CASRPYGETQYF.

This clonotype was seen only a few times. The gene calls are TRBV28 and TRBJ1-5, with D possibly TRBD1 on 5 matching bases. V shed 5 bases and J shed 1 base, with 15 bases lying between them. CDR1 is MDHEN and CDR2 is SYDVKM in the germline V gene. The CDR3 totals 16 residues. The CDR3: CASSPQGDGSNQPQHF. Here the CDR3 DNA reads TGTGCCAGCAGTCCGCAGGGTGACGGGAGCAATCAGCCCCAGCATTTT.

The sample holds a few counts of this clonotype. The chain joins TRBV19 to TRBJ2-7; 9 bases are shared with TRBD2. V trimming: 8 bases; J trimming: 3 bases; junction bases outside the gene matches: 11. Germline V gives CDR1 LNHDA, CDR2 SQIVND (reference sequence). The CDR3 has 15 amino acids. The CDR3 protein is CASGFSGSRVYEQYF. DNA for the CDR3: TGTGCCAGTGGATTTAGCGGGAGTAGAGTCTACGAGCAGTACTTC.